A single T cell receptor (beta chain) is shown here with its context. Its antigen is undetermined. This sample stems from a study of T cell responses to AZD1222 COVID-19 vaccine. The repertoire was sequenced with immunoSEQ multiplex PCR; TCRdb's copy has only in-frame clones and lacks some. The repertoire consists of 75,000 to 80,000 clones, with about three quarters occurring once and the leading ten covering 25% to 30%. Per the germline V gene, CDR1 is SGHDT and CDR2 is YYEEEE. The trim removed 0 bases at V and 2 bases at J, leaving 4 bases unmatched. The CDR3 runs 15 residues. Study-level results: Only six people who got AZD1222 tested seropositive at baseline. Repertoires were obtained only post-peak T cell response.

The sample here was peripheral blood, taken 28 days after the second dose of the MenACWY control vaccine. The chain is built from TRBV5-6 and TRBJ1-1, with 7 bases that match TRBD1. This receptor was obtained from an adult who received the MenACWY meningococcal vaccine as a control. CDR3 bases: TGTGCCAGCAGCTTGGTAACAGGGGATAACACTGAAGCTTTCTTT. It encodes CASSLVTGDNTEAFF.